This T cell receptor beta chain came from a study of sequential checkpoint blockade in melanoma. TCRdb's table, derived via immunoSEQ multiplex PCR, lists solely in-frame clones and lacks some. The table lists 35,000 to 50,000 clones, more than 80% of them singletons, with around 12% in the top ten. Only a few counts were recorded for this clone. CDR3 size: 19 residues. The germline V and J ends were trimmed by 0 bases and 4 bases, with 21 bases remaining between them. The germline gives CDR1 SGHTA, CDR2 FQGTGA. Specified treatment: randomized to nivolumab then ipilimumab (arm A) or the reverse (arm B).

The TCR originated in a human donor with melanoma. The genes are TRBV7-3 and TRBJ2-2, with a tentative D call TRBD2 (6 bases). This specimen consisted of CD8+ T cells sorted from blood (inferred from file names), obtained from a patient given nivolumab and ipilimumab in sequence. The CDR3 loop reads CASSLTAASRGMTTGELFF. Written as DNA, the CDR3 is TGTGCCAGCAGCTTAACAGCGGCTAGCCGGGGGATGACCACCGGGGAGCTGTTTTTT. Complete variable domain (other parts from reference TRBV7-3 and TRBJ2-2): GAGVSQTPSNKVTEKGKYVELRCDPISGHTALYWYRQSLGQGPEFLIYFQGTGAADDSGLPNDRFFAVRPEGSVSTLKIQRTERGDSAVYLCASSLTAASRGMTTGELFFGEGSRLTVL.